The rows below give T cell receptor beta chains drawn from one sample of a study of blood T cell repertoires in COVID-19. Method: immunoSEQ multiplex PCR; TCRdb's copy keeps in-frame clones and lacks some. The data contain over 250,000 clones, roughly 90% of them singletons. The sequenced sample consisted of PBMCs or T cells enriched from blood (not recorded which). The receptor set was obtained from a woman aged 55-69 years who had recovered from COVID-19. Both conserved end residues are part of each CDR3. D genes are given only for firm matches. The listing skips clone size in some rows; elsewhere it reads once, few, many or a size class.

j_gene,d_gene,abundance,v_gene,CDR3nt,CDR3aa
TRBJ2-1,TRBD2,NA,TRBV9,TGTGCCAGCAGCGTTGGACTAGCGGGCGCGCAGTTCTTC,CASSVGLAGAQFF
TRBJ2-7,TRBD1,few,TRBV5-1,TGCGCCAGCTCCAAGGACAGGGGAGGGGTGTGGGAGCAGTACTTC,CASSKDRGGVWEQYF
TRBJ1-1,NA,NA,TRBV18,TGTGCCAGCTCCCCTCAGGGGCTCGGCACTGAAGCTTTCTTT,CASSPQGLGTEAFF
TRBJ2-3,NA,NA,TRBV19,TGTGCCAGTAGTACCACAGTCACAGATACGCAGTATTTT,CASSTTVTDTQYF
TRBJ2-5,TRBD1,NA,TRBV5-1,TGCGCCAGCAGCTCCGGACAGGGACACAAGACCCAGTACTTC,CASSSGQGHKTQYF
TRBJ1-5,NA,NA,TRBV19,TGTGCCAGTAGTATAGATAGTTTCTGGTCAAGCGGCAATCAGCCCCAGCATTTT,CASSIDSFWSSGNQPQHF
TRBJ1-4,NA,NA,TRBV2,TGTGCCAGCAGTGAAGGAGGAGTTAATGAAAAACTGTTTTTT,CASSEGGVNEKLFF
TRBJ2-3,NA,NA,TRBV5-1,TGCGCCAGCAGCCGTGGAGGACAGAACACAGATACGCAGTATTTT,CASSRGGQNTDTQYF
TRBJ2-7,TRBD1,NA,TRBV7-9,TGTGCCAGCAGCACGGACAGGGGAGGCGAGCAGTACTTC,CASSTDRGGEQYF
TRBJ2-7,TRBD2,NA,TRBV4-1,TGCGCCAGCAGCCAAGCACACGGGGGGGCCGAGCAGTACTTC,CASSQAHGGAEQYF
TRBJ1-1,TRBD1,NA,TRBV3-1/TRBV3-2,TGTGCCAGCAGTAATAGGGGGCTAGAAACTGAAGCTTTCTTT,CASSNRGLETEAFF
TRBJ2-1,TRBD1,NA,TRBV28,TGTGCCAGGCCACAGGGGAACCCCTCCTACAATGAGCAGTTCTTC,CARPQGNPSYNEQFF
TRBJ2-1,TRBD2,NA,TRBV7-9,TGTGCCAGCAGCCCCCTTGGGGGGGGACCTGAGCAGTTCTTC,CASSPLGGGPEQFF
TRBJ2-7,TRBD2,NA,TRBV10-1,TGCGCCAGCAGTGAGTCGCCGGGACTAAACTCCTACGAGCAGTACTTC,CASSESPGLNSYEQYF
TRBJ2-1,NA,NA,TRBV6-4,TGTGCCAGCAGTGAACAGTGGGGCGCCTCCCTCTACAATGAGCAGTTCTTC,CASSEQWGASLYNEQFF
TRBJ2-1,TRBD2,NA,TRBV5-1,TGCGCCAGCAGCTTCCAGCGGGGGCGCGATGAGCAGTTCTTC,CASSFQRGRDEQFF
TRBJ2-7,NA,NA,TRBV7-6,TGTGCCAGCAGCCGTATACCCGGGATTCCCCACGAGCAGTACTTC,CASSRIPGIPHEQYF
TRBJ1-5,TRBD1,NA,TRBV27,TGTGCCAGACCCAACAGGGGCCGGAATCAGCCCCAGCATTTT,CARPNRGRNQPQHF
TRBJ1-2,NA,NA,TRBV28,TGTGCCAGCACCGGGGTCACCAACTATGGCTACACCTTC,CASTGVTNYGYTF
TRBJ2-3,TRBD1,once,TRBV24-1,TGTGCCACCAGTGAGGCAGGGGGTGGCACAGATACGCAGTATTTT,CATSEAGGGTDTQYF
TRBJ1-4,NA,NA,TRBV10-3,TGTGCCATCAGTCGTCAGGGTCTAGGTGAAAAACTGTTTTTT,CAISRQGLGEKLFF
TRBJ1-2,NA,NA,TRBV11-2,TGTGCCAGCAGCTTCTTCCCCCCGGCCAGGGGCTATGGCTACACCTTC,CASSFFPPARGYGYTF
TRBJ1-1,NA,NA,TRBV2,TGTGCCAGCAGTGGCAACGGGGCTGAAGCTTTCTTT,CASSGNGAEAFF
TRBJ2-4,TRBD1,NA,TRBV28,TGTGCCAGCAGTTCCCAAGGACGACAGGGGTCCAAAAACATTCAGTACTTC,CASSSQGRQGSKNIQYF
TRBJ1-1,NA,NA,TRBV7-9,TGTGCCAGCAGCTTGAGTCAGAACACTGAAGCTTTCTTT,CASSLSQNTEAFF
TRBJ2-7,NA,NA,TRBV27,TGTGCCAGCAGTCTCACAGGGCGTAGACACGAGCAGTACTTC,CASSLTGRRHEQYF